The TCR beta chain described here comes from a study of Graves' ophthalmopathy and Graves' hyperthyroidism. The authors amplified TCR beta CDR3 regions from RNA transcripts. The first-round RT-PCR employed HTBI primers together with the Qiagen OneStep RT-PCR kit. A multiplex PCR was then performed as the second round. Via MiXCR, TCRdb re-called the multiplex PCR reads, giving one row per CDR3 protein. Of about 740,000 distinct CDR3 sequences in the sample, 40% were seen once. As concerns this clonotype: Its specificity is not known.

Findings and caveats of the study: Blood also harbored most expanded thyroid clonotypes above 0.001 frequency.

V lost 6 bases and J 6 bases, leaving 18 bases between the germline ends. The CDR3 loop spans 13 amino acids. Germline V lookup: CDR1 DFQATT, CDR2 SNEGSKA (reference sequence). The sample comprised peripheral blood. The V and J genes are TRBV20-1 and TRBJ2-7; possibly TRBD2 for D (7 bases). The TCR comes from an adult man with Graves' ophthalmopathy. The CDR3 DNA reads TGCAGTGCCCAACTAAGGGGGGGCGTCGAGCAGTACTTC. Translation: CSAQLRGGVEQYF.